This T cell receptor (beta chain) was obtained from a study of STAT3 mutations in large granular lymphocyte leukemia. General study findings and limits: TCR clonotype switching after therapy occurred in 6 of 18 patients. Some patients had persisting codominant clonotypes that could mask small clones. At least one immunodominant TCR beta clonotype appeared in every T-cell large granular lymphocyte leukemia patient. Treatment regimens differed across patients between samplings.

Details on this clone: Its antigen is still unknown.

Each sample's TCRbeta library yielded on average around 41,000 productive templates. Clones were sequenced by immunoSEQ multiplex PCR, and TCRdb holds only the in-frame ones, with some missing. Here the sample spans 20,000 or so clones, roughly 90% being singletons. V was pared by 4 bases and J by 4 bases, with 8 bases between. CDR3 size: 12 residues. Germline V lookup: CDR1 SGHDT, CDR2 YYEEEE. The V and J genes are TRBV5-6 and TRBJ1-2; D gene unclear. The origin of this receptor is a man in his 60s with T-cell large granular lymphocyte leukemia. Some clones in this sample may be carry-over from other donors' samples. Sequencing was carried out using peripheral blood mononuclear cells. CDR3 residues: CASSEGAYGYTF. CDR3 nucleotides: TGTGCCAGCAGCGAGGGTGCCTATGGCTACACCTTC.